This TCR beta chain was observed in a study of blood T cell repertoires in COVID-19. Study at large: T cells, B-cell-depleted T cells, or PBMCs supplied cDNA or gDNA.

Unmatched junction bases numbered 11, after V lost 1 base and J lost 8 bases. The CDR3 is 16 amino acids. Germline CDR1 LGHNA, CDR2 YNFKEQ. In the authors' workflow: Amplified reference gene primers provided the basis for estimating nucleated cell counts. Assay used: immunoSEQ multiplex PCR; TCRdb lists only in-frame clones, some missing. The V and J calls and the clone size are those of that table, but D and trimming were determined from the DNA. The table shows 150,000 to 200,000 clones, with roughly 89% occurring only once. This chain uses TRBV4-2 with TRBJ2-1, with 7 positions matching TRBD2. The specimen sequenced was peripheral blood. The source is a man in his fifties with acute or convalescent COVID-19. CDR3 DNA: TGTGCCAGCAGCCAAGTTTTTGGGGGGGGTGTCTATGAGCAGTTCTTC. It yields the protein CASSQVFGGGVYEQFF.